This entry lists 19 T cell receptor beta chains sequenced from one sample in a study of breast tumors, draining lymph nodes, adjacent tissues. Axillary draining lymph nodes of breast cancer patients supplied the node samples. TCRdb reanalysed the multiplex PCR reads using MiXCR and keeps one entry per CDR3 protein. The sample contains roughly 130,000 distinct CDR3 sequences, about 20% of which appear only once. Sequencing was done on a sample of axillary lymph node tissue. Source of these receptors: a female donor with breast cancer. Some clones in this sample may be carry-over from other donors' samples.

In this sample, this clonotype turned up many times. The chain uses TRBV7-2 and TRBJ2-3; D possibly matches TRBD1 or TRBD2 (5 bases each). V was clipped by 5 bases and J by 4 bases, with 10 bases between them. Germline lookup yields CDR1 SGHTA and CDR2 FQGNSA. The CDR3 has 13 residues. The CDR3 sequence: CASSPGTADTQYF. The CDR3 DNA follows: TGTGCCAGCAGCCCGGGGACGGCAGATACGCAGTATTTT. Looking up the rest from reference TRBV7-2 and TRBJ2-3 gives the full variable domain: GAGVSQSPSNKVTEKGKDVELRCDPISGHTALYWYRQSLGQGLEFLIYFQGNSAPDKSGLPSDRFSAERTGGSVSTLTIQRTQQEDSAVYLCASSPGTADTQYFGPGTRLTVL.

This clonotype has at least ten counts. V usage is TRBV3-1 and J usage is TRBJ1-2; 7 bases are shared with TRBD1. The V and J ends lost 4 bases and 3 bases, in that order; junction bases with no gene match: 2. This CDR3 has 13 amino acids. Per germline, CDR1 LGHDT and CDR2 YNNKEL (reference sequence). CDR3 coding DNA: TGTGCCAGCAGCCTTGGACAGGACTATGGCTACACCTTC. This gives the protein CASSLGQDYGYTF. Drawing the rest from reference TRBV3-1 and TRBJ1-2, the complete variable domain is DTAVSQTPKYLVTQMGNDKSIKCEQNLGHDTMYWYKQDSKKFLKIMFSYNNKELIINETVPNRFSPKSPDKAHLNLHINSLELGDSAVYFCASSLGQDYGYTFGSGTRLTVV.

This clonotype was picked up many times. The chain carries TRBV7-9 and TRBJ1-2; no clear D gene. The CDR3 length is 14 residues. CDR1 is SEHNR and CDR2 is FQNEAQ in the germline V gene (reference sequence). The V and J ends lost 5 bases and 5 bases respectively, with 15 bases between them. Here the CDR3 reads CASSGGGGLYGYTF. CDR3 nucleotide sequence: TGTGCCAGCAGCGGAGGAGGAGGGTTGTATGGCTACACCTTC.

In the case of this clonotype: A read error may explain this, as a much larger clone is one base away. The gene calls are TRBV20-1 and TRBJ1-5; tentative D call: TRBD1 (5 bases). The CDR3 contains 14 residues. V was cut by 7 bases and J by 6 bases, with 19 bases left in between. The germline V gene encodes CDR1 DFQATT and CDR2 SNEGSKA (reference sequence). The CDR3 DNA follows: TGCAGTGTCCCGGGCCTGGGTAGGGGTCAGCCCCAGCATTTT. Translated: CSVPGLGRGQPQHF.

This clonotype came up once. Being one base from a much bigger clone, this may be a read error. This chain links TRBV5-1 with TRBJ2-2; D is unresolved. Germline V CDR1 and CDR2: SGHRS, YFSETQ. Trimming took off 0 bases at V and 5 bases at J, with 8 bases between the two ends. The CDR3 sequence is 14 residues long. The DNA for the CDR3 is TGCGCCAGCAGCTTGGGTGGGCCGACCGGGGAGCTGTTTTTT. It yields the protein CASSLGGPTGELFF.

On this clonotype itself: A much larger clone is a single base away; this may be a read error. The chain has TRBV14 and TRBJ2-5; 7 bases fit TRBD1. Germline loops: CDR1 SGHDN, CDR2 FVKESK. The CDR3 runs 14 residues. CDR3 loop: CASSPLQGRKTRYF. As DNA, the CDR3 is TGTGCCAGCAGCCCGTTACAGGGGAGAAAGACCCGGTACTTC.

In this sample, this clonotype turned up many times. This chain uses TRBV20-1 with TRBJ2-3; 9 bases match TRBD2. The germline V gene encodes CDR1 DFQATT and CDR2 SNEGSKA (reference sequence). The V segment lost 2 bases and the J segment 4 bases; nucleotides outside the gene matches: 7. This CDR3 contains 15 residues. The CDR3: CSARQSGGSADTQYF. CDR3 nucleotides: TGCAGTGCTAGACAGAGCGGGGGGAGCGCAGATACGCAGTATTTT.

This clonotype was seen a few times. The chain couples TRBV18 to TRBJ1-6; D uncertain. Germline V gives CDR1 KGHSH, CDR2 LQKENI. There are 13 residues in the CDR3. Trimming pared 3 bases from V and 8 bases from J, leaving 8 bases between. The CDR3 here is CASSPAGDSPLHF. The CDR3 DNA reads as TGTGCCAGCTCACCGGCGGGTGATTCACCCCTCCACTTT.

This clonotype was recorded at least ten times. The chain has TRBV5-1 and TRBJ2-1; TRBD1 matches at 8 bases. This CDR3 is built from 12 residues. V gave up 3 bases and J gave up 8 bases; unmatched junction bases: 1. The germline V gene encodes CDR1 SGHRS and CDR2 YFSETQ. The DNA of the CDR3 is TGCGCCAGCAGCTCGGACAGGGATGAGCAGTTCTTC. This translates into CASSSDRDEQFF.

This clonotype was seen many times. The genes are TRBV5-6 and TRBJ1-6; 8 bases fit TRBD1. The V gene's germline CDR1 is SGHDT and CDR2 YYEEEE. The CDR3 is 19 amino acids. Losses at the gene ends were 6 bases for V and 4 bases for J; bases not matched to a gene: 18. CDR3 DNA: TGTGCCAGCACCCCCTCAGGGGGCTATGTTCGCGGATATAATTCACCCCTCCACTTT. Its protein product is CASTPSGGYVRGYNSPLHF.

This clonotype occurred many times. J is TRBJ2-1 and V is TRBV19; D is possibly TRBD1 or TRBD2 (5 bases each). CDR3 size: 11 residues. From germline, CDR1 is LNHDA and CDR2 SQIVND (reference sequence). V was pared by 7 bases and J by 11 bases, with 12 bases between. The CDR3 sequence is CASTPRGKQFF. Here the CDR3 DNA reads TGTGCCAGTACCCCGAGGGGTAAGCAGTTCTTC.

There are many counts of this clonotype. The chain joins TRBV20-1 to TRBJ1-5, with 8 bases that match TRBD1. The germline CDR1 and CDR2 sequences are DFQATT and SNEGSKA (reference sequence). V lost 5 bases, J lost 4 bases, and 13 bases stayed unmatched. This CDR3 region has 16 residues. For the CDR3, the DNA is TGCAGTGCTCGCAAGGAAACAGGGGGATCAAATCAGCCCCAGCATTTT. The encoded protein is CSARKETGGSNQPQHF.

This clonotype was picked up many times. The CDR3 DNA reads as TGTGCCAGCGAAGGGGGAATCTGGCCCCAGCATTTT. Its protein is CASEGGIWPQHF. The rearrangement joins TRBV6-1 to TRBJ1-5, with D perhaps matching TRBD1 (6 bases). Germline values: CDR1 MNHNS, CDR2 SASEGT. CDR3 length equals 12 residues. V was shortened by 8 bases and J by 9 bases, with 14 bases between the two germline ends.

This clonotype was recorded at least ten times. The rearrangement joins TRBV7-2 to TRBJ2-1; maybe TRBD2 (6 bases). In germline, CDR1 is SGHTA, CDR2 FQGNSA. This CDR3 has 15 amino acids. The V and J ends lost 2 bases and 5 bases respectively, with 13 bases between them. CDR3 in amino acids: CASSLRLASNNEQFF. CDR3 sequence (DNA): TGTGCCAGCAGCTTAAGGCTAGCGAGTAACAATGAGCAGTTCTTC.

Comment on this clonotype: At one end, the junction sequence differs from germline, possibly due to a read error. The V gene is TRBV6-2 or TRBV6-3, the J gene TRBJ2-3; no firm D call. The CDR3 loop spans 14 amino acids. Germline CDR1 and CDR2: MNHEY and SVGEGT. CDR3: CTSSYEGPGDTQYF. The DNA of the CDR3 is TGTACCAGCAGTTACGAAGGGCCGGGAGATACGCAGTATTTT.

This clonotype has ten or more counts. The chain links TRBV7-9 to TRBJ2-5, with TRBD1 as a possible D gene (5 bases). Germline-derived CDR1 and CDR2 are SEHNR and FQNEAQ (reference sequence). This CDR3 is 14 amino acids long. V was clipped by 5 bases and J by 2 bases, with 12 bases between them. The CDR3 DNA reads as TGTGCCAGCAGCGGCCGACAGAAACAAGAGACCCAGTACTTC. Amino acids: CASSGRQKQETQYF. The full variable domain, rest sourced from reference TRBV7-9 and TRBJ2-5, is DTGVSQNPRHKITKRGQNVTFRCDPISEHNRLYWYRQTLGQGPEFLTYFQNEAQLEKSRLLSDRFSAERPKGSFSTLEIQRTEQGDSAMYLCASSGRQKQETQYFGPGTRLLVL.

This clonotype was seen ten or more times. This chain joins TRBV20-1 and TRBJ1-3; the D is unclear. V was clipped by 0 bases and J by 4 bases, with 25 bases between them. Germline V CDR1 and CDR2: DFQATT, SNEGSKA (reference sequence). The CDR3 sequence is 19 residues long. This CDR3 reads CSARDRVARQDAWGNTIYF. For the CDR3, the DNA is TGCAGTGCTAGAGATCGGGTAGCACGTCAGGACGCATGGGGAAACACCATATATTTT.

This clonotype has a count of ten or more. The chain has TRBV6-2 or TRBV6-3 and TRBJ1-2; D call uncertain. This CDR3 comprises 13 residues. V was clipped by 0 bases and J by 8 bases, with 10 bases between them. CDR1 is MNHEY, CDR2 SVGEGT, per germline. CDR3 protein: CASSYSSSSGYTF. The CDR3 bases are TGTGCCAGCAGTTACTCGTCTTCCAGCGGCTACACCTTC.

The chain links TRBV5-4 to TRBJ1-1; 8 bases agree with TRBD1. With 4 bases clipped from V and 9 bases from J, the junction kept 8 bases outside the gene matches. CDR3 length: 13 residues. Per germline, CDR1 SGHNT and CDR2 YYREEE (reference sequence). CDR3 region: CASSGGTGVKAFF. CDR3 coding DNA: TGTGCCAGCAGCGGAGGGACAGGAGTGAAAGCTTTCTTT.